The clone carrying this T cell receptor beta chain showed up just a few times. The record originates from a study of cytomegalovirus exposure and HLA in healthy donors. This PCR relied on a set of 60 Vbeta primers and 13 Jbeta primers. Measured with immunoSEQ multiplex PCR; TCRdb has only the in-frame clones, and not every one. The sample includes 200,000 to 300,000 clones, around four fifths of them seen just once. The CDR3 extends over 16 amino acids. Germline V gene data show CDR1 as SGHTS and CDR2 as YDEGEE. After removal of 4 bases from V and 4 bases from J, the junction contained 12 bases not matched to a gene.

The chain links TRBV5-8 to TRBJ2-7; 9 bases are a match to TRBD2. The sequence came from a boy younger than 18 in good health and CMV-seronegative. The specimen sequenced was PBMCs. CDR3 loop: CASSPSGKGVWYEQYF. As DNA, the CDR3 is TGTGCCAGCAGCCCTAGCGGGAAAGGGGTTTGGTACGAGCAGTACTTC.